This T cell receptor (beta chain) was sequenced during a study of tissue T cells after allogeneic stem cell transplantation. Broader study findings: Limitations included a small, clinically heterogeneous cohort and limited sampling depth.

Survey-depth TCRbeta CDR3 sequencing reported V/J genes and productive frequencies. This table comes from immunoSEQ multiplex PCR, and its TCRdb copy is limited to in-frame clones, with some not included. The sample yields some 9,300 clones, roughly 34% seen once. Indicated time point: mouse harvest day 14 after allogeneic transplant. Each mouse received 10^7 T-cell-depleted marrow cells plus 10^6 splenic CD5+ T cells by tail vein. V was shortened by 3 bases and J by 0 bases, with 8 bases between the two germline ends. The CDR3 loop spans 14 amino acids. Germline V lookup: CDR1 KGHPV, CDR2 FQNQEV (reference sequence). As to this clone: The target antigen is unknown. Gene and germline names: mouse. The CDR3 extends 1 residue past the end of the read, so its final part is completed from the germline J gene.

Material: skin. This sequence was found in a female BALB/c mouse given C57BL/6 T cells with graft-versus-host disease after an allogeneic hematopoietic cell transplant. The rearrangement links TRBV26 to TRBJ1-2; possible D gene TRBD1, 5 bases. CDR3: CASSLQGPNSDYTF. The covered CDR3 bases are TGTGCCAGCAGTCTCCAGGGTCCAAACTCCGACTACACC.